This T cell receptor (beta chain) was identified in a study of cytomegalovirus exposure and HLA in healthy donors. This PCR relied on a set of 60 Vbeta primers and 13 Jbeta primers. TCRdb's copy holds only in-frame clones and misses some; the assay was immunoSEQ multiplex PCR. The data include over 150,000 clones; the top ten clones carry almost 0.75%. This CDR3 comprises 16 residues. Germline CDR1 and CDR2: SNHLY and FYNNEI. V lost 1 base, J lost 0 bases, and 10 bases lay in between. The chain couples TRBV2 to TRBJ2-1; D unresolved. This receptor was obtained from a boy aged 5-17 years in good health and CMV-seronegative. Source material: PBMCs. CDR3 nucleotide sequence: TGTGCCAGCAGTGAAGGGCAGGCCAGCTCCTACAATGAGCAGTTCTTC. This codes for CASSEGQASSYNEQFF.